A selection of T cell receptor beta chains follows, all from one sample in a study of T cells after yellow fever vaccination. TCRdb recomputed calls from the 5' RACE reads with MiXCR, one row per CDR3 protein. This table has a few hundred thousand distinct CDR3 sequences, under 9% appearing once. The sequencing here drew on CD4+ T cells sorted from PBMCs, taken 5 days after the yellow fever booster vaccination. Receptor source: a man in his late teens or twenties who received the YFV17D yellow fever vaccine. CDR3s include the opening cysteine and the closing phenylalanine or tryptophan. A D gene is named only where the DNA matches it firmly. Expanded clones are given a class, and other clones once, few, many or no size at all.

clone_size | j_call | v_call | d_call | cdr3_nt | cdr3_aa
few | TRBJ1-5 | TRBV24-1 | NA | TGTGCCACCAGGGGGTCTGGGAACAATCAGCCCCAGCATTTT | CATRGSGNNQPQHF
few | TRBJ1-2 | TRBV7-3 | TRBD1 | TGTGCCAGCAGCGACGACAGGGATTCTAACTATGGCTACACCTTC | CASSDDRDSNYGYTF
few | TRBJ2-2 | TRBV2 | TRBD1 | TGTGCCAGCAGCCGCACCGGGACAGGGAACACCGGGGAGCTGTTTTTT | CASSRTGTGNTGELFF
many | TRBJ1-1 | TRBV4-2 | NA | TGTGCCAGCAGTTATACCGTGCGGGGGAACACTGAAGCTTTCTTT | CASSYTVRGNTEAFF
many | TRBJ1-5 | TRBV21-1 | NA | TGTGCCAGCAGCAAATTGGCAGGGACGAGGTTTGGCAATCAGCCCCAGCATTTT | CASSKLAGTRFGNQPQHF
NA | TRBJ2-1 | TRBV5-4 | NA | TGTGCCAGCAGCTTGGCCAGGACCTCCTACAATGAGCAGTTCTTC | CASSLARTSYNEQFF
few | TRBJ2-2 | TRBV12-3/TRBV12-4 | NA | TGTGCCAGCCAGGGGTACGGATCGAACACCGGGGAGCTGTTTTTT | CASQGYGSNTGELFF
NA | TRBJ1-5 | TRBV4-3 | NA | TGCGCCAGCAGCCAAGAGATCGGAAATCAGCCCCAGCATTTT | CASSQEIGNQPQHF
NA | TRBJ2-7 | TRBV20-1 | NA | TGCAGTGCCTCCGACAGAGCCTACGAGCAGTACTTC | CSASDRAYEQYF
few | TRBJ1-5 | TRBV20-1 | NA | TGCAGTGCCCTCCCTTCAGGGAGCAATCAGCCCCAGCATTTT | CSALPSGSNQPQHF
few | TRBJ2-5 | TRBV7-9 | TRBD2 | TGTGCCAGCAGCTTAAGTAGCGGGGGGGCCGAGACCCAGTACTTC | CASSLSSGGAETQYF
NA | TRBJ2-3 | TRBV6-5 | TRBD2 | TGTGCCAGCAGTTACTCGCGGGGGGGCCCCAAGGCAGATACGCAGTATTTT | CASSYSRGGPKADTQYF
few | TRBJ1-2 | TRBV5-1 | NA | TGCGCCAGCAGTATGGGGGGGGACTATGGCTACACCTTC | CASSMGGDYGYTF
NA | TRBJ1-1 | TRBV7-9 | NA | TGTGCCAGCAGTTCTACGGACACTGAAGCTTTCTTT | CASSSTDTEAFF
few | TRBJ2-1 | TRBV28 | NA | TGTGCCAGCAGTTTATACGCTAGCTCCTACAATGAGCAGTTCTTC | CASSLYASSYNEQFF
NA | TRBJ1-2 | TRBV4-3 | TRBD1 | TGCGCCAGCAGCCAAGACTGGGACAGGGAATATGGCTACACCTTC | CASSQDWDREYGYTF
NA | TRBJ1-2 | TRBV30 | TRBD1 | TGTGCCTGGAGTTACGGACAGGGGTATGGCTACACCTTC | CAWSYGQGYGYTF
NA | TRBJ2-1 | TRBV6-5 | TRBD2 | TGTGCCAGCAGCACCCCCGGGACTAGCGGAGTTGAGCAGTTCTTC | CASSTPGTSGVEQFF
few | TRBJ2-2 | TRBV5-5 | NA | TGTGCCAGCAGCTTGCCCGGGACGGGCACCGGGGAGCTGTTTTTT | CASSLPGTGTGELFF
many | TRBJ1-1 | TRBV12-3/TRBV12-4 | TRBD1 | TGTGCCAGCAGACCACAGGGGGTCCCCACTGAAGCTTTCTTT | CASRPQGVPTEAFF
NA | TRBJ2-2 | TRBV4-3 | NA | TGCGCCAGCAGCCCCTGGGTTGGTATCACCGGGGAGCTGTTTTTT | CASSPWVGITGELFF
NA | TRBJ2-3 | TRBV6-6 | NA | TGTGCCAGCAGTTACGGGTACAGGGGCACAGATACGCAGTATTTT | CASSYGYRGTDTQYF
few | TRBJ1-5 | TRBV7-8 | TRBD1 | TGTGCCAGCAGCTTAGAGGGACAGTGGAGCAATCAGCCCCAGCATTTT | CASSLEGQWSNQPQHF
few | TRBJ2-3 | TRBV9 | NA | TGTGCCAGCAGCGTAGGACCCCTGGGGAGCGGAGGCACAGATACGCAGTATTTT | CASSVGPLGSGGTDTQYF
NA | TRBJ1-4 | TRBV18 | NA | TGTGCCAGCTCACCACGGAAACAGGGTTCGGTTGATGAAAAACTGTTTTTT | CASSPRKQGSVDEKLFF
many | TRBJ2-1 | TRBV3-1 | NA | TGTGCCAGCAGCCTACACACTACCCAGTTCTTC | CASSLHTTQFF
NA | TRBJ1-2 | TRBV12-3/TRBV12-4 | TRBD1 | TGTGCCAGCAGGCTAGGGGGCCTCGGTGGCTACACCTTC | CASRLGGLGGYTF
NA | TRBJ1-3 | TRBV4-2 | NA | TGTGCCAGCAGCCAAGATCTCACAGGGCTAAACACCATATATTTT | CASSQDLTGLNTIYF
NA | TRBJ2-7 | TRBV4-1 | TRBD1 | TGCGCCAGCAGCTTACTAGGGACAGGGTTCCCGTACGAGCAGTACTTC | CASSLLGTGFPYEQYF